The 6 T cell receptor beta chains below all came from one sample that was sequenced in a study of T cells in Graves' hyperthyroidism and ophthalmopathy. TCR beta CDR3 sequences were amplified from RNA transcripts. RT-PCR in the first round (using the HTBI primer set) targeted the TCR CDR3. Via MiXCR, TCRdb re-called the multiplex PCR reads, giving one row per CDR3 protein. The sample lists about 570,000 distinct CDR3 sequences; just over 45% were seen once. Specimen: peripheral blood or thyroid tissue (not recorded which). Receptor source: an adult woman with Graves' disease, either hyperthyroidism or ophthalmopathy (not recorded which).

The CDR3 region has the DNA TGTGCCACCAGCAGACTAAGGGACAGGGGCCATGAAAAACTGTTTTTT. Residues: CATSRLRDRGHEKLFF. This chain joins TRBV15 and TRBJ1-4; 10 nucleotides line up with TRBD1. Per germline, CDR1 LNHNV and CDR2 YYDKDF (reference sequence). The CDR3 contains 16 residues. Trimming took 2 bases from V and 6 from J; bases not matched to a gene: 6.

The chain is built from TRBV7-8 and TRBJ2-5; a possible D gene is TRBD2 (5 bases). The CDR3 length is 10 residues. CDR1 and CDR2 (germline): SGHVS, FQNEAQ. Trimming stripped 8 bases from V and 7 bases from J, with 8 bases between. This CDR3 is CASLAGTQYF. The CDR3, as DNA: TGTGCCAGCCTAGCCGGGACCCAGTACTTC.

This clonotype was observed a handful of times. The chain employs TRBV28 and TRBJ1-6; weak D call: TRBD1 (6 bases). V shed 6 bases and J shed 7 bases, with 16 bases lying between them. This CDR3 region has 15 residues. Germline CDR1 is MDHEN and CDR2 is SYDVKM. CDR3 region: CASSYEQGGNSPLHF. In nucleotides, the CDR3 is TGTGCCAGCAGCTATGAACAGGGTGGGAATTCACCCCTCCACTTT. Variable domain in full (rest from reference TRBV28 and TRBJ1-6): DVKVTQSSRYLVKRTGEKVFLECVQDMDHENMFWYRQDPGLGLRLIYFSYDVKMKEKGDIPEGYSVSREKKERFSLILESASTNQTSMYLCASSYEQGGNSPLHFGNGTRLTVT.

This clonotype was recorded a few times. The chain links TRBV28 to TRBJ2-2, with D unclear. The CDR3 totals 12 residues. Per the germline V gene, CDR1 is MDHEN and CDR2 is SYDVKM. Trimming cost V 6 bases and J 5 bases, with 7 bases left between them. The CDR3 coding sequence is TGTGCCAGCAGAAGTCTGACCGGGGAGCTGTTTTTT. Translated: CASRSLTGELFF.

The V call is TRBV12-3 or TRBV12-4, the J call TRBJ2-7, with 10 bases lining up with TRBD2. There are 15 residues in the CDR3. V gave up 6 bases and J gave up 4 bases; unmatched junction bases: 9. DNA for the CDR3: TGTGCCAGCAGCGGACTAGCGGAGAGGTGGTACGAGCAGTACTTC. Translation gives CASSGLAERWYEQYF.

The table lists this clonotype with many counts. This chain links TRBV2 with TRBJ1-1; TRBD1 matches 7 bases. The CDR3 is 14 amino acids. Germline values: CDR1 SNHLY, CDR2 FYNNEI. The J segment lost 6 bases and the V segment lost 5 bases, leaving 9 bases of the junction unmatched. The DNA of the CDR3 is TGTGCCAGCAGTACAGGGGCAAATAGTGCTGAAGCTTTCTTT. It translates to CASSTGANSAEAFF.